This passage covers 14 T cell receptor beta chains from one sample sequenced in a study of identical twins. A single record per CDR3 protein comes from TCRdb applying MiXCR to the 5' RACE reads. The data contain some 790,000 distinct CDR3 sequences, 18% of them singletons. These data were also reused for a study on T cells expressing NK-cell markers.

The material sequenced was PBMCs. These receptors were obtained from a woman younger than 30 in good health.

CDR3 nucleotides: TGTGCCAGCAACCCCCGACAGGGATGGGGCACTGAAGCTTTCTTT. It is translated as CASNPRQGWGTEAFF. The rearrangement links TRBV6-1 to TRBJ1-1; TRBD1 matches at 7 bases. J was trimmed by 4 bases and V by 7 bases; bases with no gene match: 12. The germline gives CDR1 MNHNS, CDR2 SASEGT. The CDR3 covers 15 residues.

The V gene is TRBV12-3 or TRBV12-4, the J gene TRBJ2-1; 12 positions match TRBD2. The CDR3 consists of 17 residues. V gave up 5 bases and J gave up 7 bases; unmatched junction bases: 12. Here the CDR3 reads CASSPRLAGVGWNEQFF. CDR3 nucleotides: TGTGCCAGCAGTCCCAGACTAGCGGGAGTTGGATGGAATGAGCAGTTCTTC.

This clonotype was seen at least ten times. The chain is built from TRBV20-1 and TRBJ2-5; D is ambiguous. Looked up from germline, CDR1 is DFQATT and CDR2 is SNEGSKA (reference sequence). The V end was cut by 0 bases, the J end by 3 bases, with 2 bases between. The CDR3 consists of 11 residues. The CDR3 bases are TGCAGTGCTAGAGAGGAAGAGACCCAGTACTTC. Translation gives CSAREEETQYF.

The table lists this clonotype with many counts. This chain uses TRBV29-1 with TRBJ2-6; unclear D gene. The CDR3 is 13 residues long. V lost 5 bases and J lost 0, with 5 bases in between. Germline-derived CDR1 and CDR2 are SQVTM and ANQGSEA. CDR3 DNA sequence: TGCAGCGTTAGCGACTCTGGGGCCAACGTCCTGACTTTC. Its protein product is CSVSDSGANVLTF. The full variable domain, its missing parts supplied by reference TRBV29-1 and TRBJ2-6, is SAVISQKPSRDICQRGTSLTIQCQVDSQVTMMFWYRQQPGQSLTLIATANQGSEATYESGFVIDKFPISRPNLTFSTLTVSNMSPEDSSIYLCSVSDSGANVLTFGAGSRLTVL.

By sample share, this clonotype is medium-sized (0.01 to 0.1%). This chain uses TRBV27 with TRBJ1-5; no clear D. Looked up from germline, CDR1 is MNHEY and CDR2 is SMNVEV (reference sequence). This CDR3 is built from 12 residues. V was pared by 7 bases and J by 0 bases, with 4 bases between. The CDR3 sequence is CASKASNQPQHF. The CDR3 bases are TGTGCCAGCAAGGCTAGCAATCAGCCCCAGCATTTT.

This clonotype was seen a handful of times. The gene calls are TRBV5-5 and TRBJ2-7; 8 bases map to TRBD1. The V segment lost 4 bases and the J segment 2 bases; nucleotides outside the gene matches: 8. The CDR3 contains 15 residues. Germline CDR1 is SGHKS and CDR2 is YYEKEE (reference sequence). The CDR3 nucleotides are TGTGCCAGCAGCGGGGGGACAGGTCGAACCTACGAGCAGTACTTC. It specifies CASSGGTGRTYEQYF.

At least ten counts were recorded for this clonotype. The chain employs TRBV6-1 and TRBJ1-5, with no clear D. This CDR3 has 13 amino acids. V shed 6 bases and J shed 3 bases, with 9 bases lying between them. Germline CDR1 MNHNS, CDR2 SASEGT. CDR3 in DNA: TGTGCCAGCAGATCCCGTTACAATCAGCCCCAGCATTTT. Translating it yields CASRSRYNQPQHF.

There are a few counts of this clonotype. This sequence joins TRBV7-2 and TRBJ2-1; perhaps TRBD2 as D (5 bases). Per germline, CDR1 SGHTA and CDR2 FQGNSA. CDR3 length equals 14 residues. V was cut by 0 bases and J by 8 bases, with 11 bases left in between. This chain's CDR3 is CASSLAWLAYEQFF. In DNA form, the CDR3 reads TGTGCCAGCAGCTTAGCGTGGCTAGCCTATGAGCAGTTCTTC.

The V and J genes are TRBV6-5 and TRBJ1-2; no firm D call. CDR1 MNHEY and CDR2 SVGAGI come from the germline V gene. There are 13 residues in the CDR3. With 3 bases removed from V and 8 bases from J, the gap between germline ends came to 13 bases. The CDR3 DNA reads TGTGCCAGCAGTTATGTGGGAATTAGCGGCTACACCTTC. Amino acid sequence: CASSYVGISGYTF.

This clonotype was found a few times. The V gene is TRBV20-1, the J gene TRBJ1-1; D ambiguous. CDR3 size: 12 residues. Germline V gene lookup returns CDR1 DFQATT and CDR2 SNEGSKA (reference sequence). The V end lost 4 bases, the J end lost 6 bases, and 12 bases lay between the germline ends. The CDR3 region is CSAIGVGAEAFF. CDR3 in DNA: TGCAGTGCTATTGGAGTCGGGGCTGAAGCTTTCTTT.

This clonotype has more than one count but fewer than ten. The chain has TRBV12-3 or TRBV12-4 and TRBJ1-6; 7 nucleotides align to TRBD1. Unmatched junction bases numbered 2, after V lost 7 bases and J lost 8 bases. This CDR3 comprises 12 residues. CDR3 bases: TGTGCCAGCACTCAGGGGGATTCACCCCTCCACTTT. This codes for CASTQGDSPLHF.

The chain employs TRBV7-2 and TRBJ2-1; 7 bases agree with TRBD2. CDR1 is SGHTA and CDR2 is FQGNSA in the germline V gene. The CDR3 runs to 16 residues. Unmatched junction bases numbered 6, after V lost 4 bases and J lost 0 bases. The CDR3 DNA reads as TGTGCCAGCAGCTGGGGTGGGACTATCTCCTACAATGAGCAGTTCTTC. This encodes CASSWGGTISYNEQFF.

The rearrangement links TRBV15 to TRBJ1-1, with D unclear. Germline V gene data show CDR1 as LNHNV and CDR2 as YYDKDF (reference sequence). Trimming took 5 bases from V and 1 from J, leaving 14 bases between them. The CDR3 is 15 amino acids. The CDR3 sequence is CATSPNLQRNTEAFF. The CDR3 nucleotides are TGTGCCACCAGCCCAAACCTGCAAAGGAACACTGAAGCTTTCTTT. The variable domain in full, completed from reference TRBV15 and TRBJ1-1, reads DAMVIQNPRYQVTQFGKPVTLSCSQTLNHNVMYWYQQKSSQAPKLLFHYYDKDFNNEADTPDNFQSRRPNTSFCFLDIRSPGLGDTAMYLCATSPNLQRNTEAFFGQGTRLTVV.

This clonotype was observed a handful of times. The CDR3 sequence is CASSPDRVGQPQHF. The CDR3 coding sequence is TGTGCCAGCAGTCCCGACAGGGTCGGTCAGCCCCAGCATTTT. This rearrangement joins TRBV6-1 to TRBJ1-5, with 7 bases fitting TRBD1. The CDR3 is 14 residues long. V lost 5 bases to trimming and J lost 6 bases; unmatched junction nucleotides: 7. Per germline, CDR1 MNHNS and CDR2 SASEGT.